This T cell receptor beta chain was sequenced for a study of monozygotic twins with cystic fibrosis. Study as a whole: Library input was around 3.2 micrograms of fragmented DNA, with about 15 PCR cycles. Broader study findings: Clonality was generally low (median roughly 0.009), higher in the most severe patients. Shared CDR3 numbers were not associated with age, concordance or severity.

Germline loops: CDR1 SGHTA, CDR2 FQGNSA. The V end was cut by 5 bases, the J end by 9 bases, with 26 bases between. The CDR3 length is 18 residues. Comment on this clone: What it binds is unknown.

Here immunoSEQ multiplex PCR was the method, and the copy in TCRdb shows in-frame clones only, minus some. The sample gives about 32,000 clones, roughly 90% of which show up once; approximately 0.88% is in the top ten. This TCR came from a girl aged 2 to 10 with cystic fibrosis. The chain uses TRBV7-2 and TRBJ1-6, with TRBD1 as a possible D gene (5 bases). Sequencing input: blood. CDR3 residues: CASSLVPSRGYNGSPLHF. DNA of the CDR3: TGTGCCAGCAGCCTCGTACCTAGTCGGGGGTATAACGGTTCACCCCTCCACTTT.